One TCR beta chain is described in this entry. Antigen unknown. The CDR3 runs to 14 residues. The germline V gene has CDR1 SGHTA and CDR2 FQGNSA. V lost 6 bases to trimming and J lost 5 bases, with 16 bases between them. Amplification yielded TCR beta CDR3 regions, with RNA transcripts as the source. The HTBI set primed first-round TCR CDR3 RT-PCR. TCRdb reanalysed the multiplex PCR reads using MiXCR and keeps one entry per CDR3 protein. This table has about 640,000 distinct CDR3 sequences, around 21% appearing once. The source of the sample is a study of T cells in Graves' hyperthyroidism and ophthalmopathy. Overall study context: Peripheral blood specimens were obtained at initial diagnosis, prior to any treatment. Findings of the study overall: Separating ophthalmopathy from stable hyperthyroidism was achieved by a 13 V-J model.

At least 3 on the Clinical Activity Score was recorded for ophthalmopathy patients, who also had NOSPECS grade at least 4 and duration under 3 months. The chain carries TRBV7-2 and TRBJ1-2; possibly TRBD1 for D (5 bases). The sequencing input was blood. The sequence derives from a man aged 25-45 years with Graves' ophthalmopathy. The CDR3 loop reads CASSPPGRYYGYTF. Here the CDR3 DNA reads TGTGCCAGCAGTCCCCCAGGGAGGTATTATGGCTACACCTTC.